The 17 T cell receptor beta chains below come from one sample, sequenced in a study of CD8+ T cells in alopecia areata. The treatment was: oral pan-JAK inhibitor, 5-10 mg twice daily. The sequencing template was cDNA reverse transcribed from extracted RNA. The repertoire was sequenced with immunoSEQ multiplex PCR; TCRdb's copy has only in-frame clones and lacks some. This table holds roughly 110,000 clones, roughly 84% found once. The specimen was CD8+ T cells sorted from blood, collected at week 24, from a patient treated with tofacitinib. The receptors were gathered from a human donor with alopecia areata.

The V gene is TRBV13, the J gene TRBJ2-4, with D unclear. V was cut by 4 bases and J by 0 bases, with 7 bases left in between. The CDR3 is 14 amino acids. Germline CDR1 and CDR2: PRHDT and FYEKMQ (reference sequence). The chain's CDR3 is CASSSLLAKNIQYF. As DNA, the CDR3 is TGTGCCAGCAGCTCACTACTAGCCAAAAACATTCAGTACTTC.

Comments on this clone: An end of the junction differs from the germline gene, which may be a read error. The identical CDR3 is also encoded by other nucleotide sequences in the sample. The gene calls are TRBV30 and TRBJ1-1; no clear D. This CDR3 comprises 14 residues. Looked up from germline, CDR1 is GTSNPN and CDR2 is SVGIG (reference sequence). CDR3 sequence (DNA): TGTGCCTGGAACACTGGCGGGTTGAACACTGAGGCTTTCTTT. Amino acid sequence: CAWNTGGLNTEAFF.

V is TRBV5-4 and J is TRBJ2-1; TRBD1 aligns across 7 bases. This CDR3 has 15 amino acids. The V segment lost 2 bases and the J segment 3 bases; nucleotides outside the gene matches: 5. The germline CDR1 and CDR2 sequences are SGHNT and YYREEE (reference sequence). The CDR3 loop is CASSFRDRDYNEQFF. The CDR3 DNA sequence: TGTGCCAGCAGCTTCCGGGACAGAGACTACAATGAGCAGTTCTTC.

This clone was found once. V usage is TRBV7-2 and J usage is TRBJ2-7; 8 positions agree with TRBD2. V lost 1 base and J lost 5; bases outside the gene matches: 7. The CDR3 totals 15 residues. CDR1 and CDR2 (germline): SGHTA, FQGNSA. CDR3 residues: CASSLVAGGLDEQYF. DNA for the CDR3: TGTGCCAGCAGCTTAGTGGCGGGGGGCCTGGACGAGCAGTACTTC.

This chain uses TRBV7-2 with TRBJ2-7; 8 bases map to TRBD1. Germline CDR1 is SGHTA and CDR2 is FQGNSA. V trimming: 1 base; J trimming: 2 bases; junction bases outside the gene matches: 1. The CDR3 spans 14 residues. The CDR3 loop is CASSLEQGAYEQYF. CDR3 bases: TGTGCCAGCAGCTTAGAACAGGGGGCCTACGAGCAGTACTTC. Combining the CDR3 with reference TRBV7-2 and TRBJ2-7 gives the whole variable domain GAGVSQSPSNKVTEKGKDVELRCDPISGHTALYWYRQSLGQGLEFLIYFQGNSAPDKSGLPSDRFSAERTGGSVSTLTIQRTQQEDSAVYLCASSLEQGAYEQYFGPGTRLTVT.

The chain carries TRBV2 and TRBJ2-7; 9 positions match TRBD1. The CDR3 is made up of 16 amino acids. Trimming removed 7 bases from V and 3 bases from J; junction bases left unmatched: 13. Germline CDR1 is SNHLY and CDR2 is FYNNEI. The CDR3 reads CASNWDRVVPDYEQYF. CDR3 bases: TGTGCCAGCAATTGGGACAGGGTAGTTCCGGACTACGAGCAGTACTTC.

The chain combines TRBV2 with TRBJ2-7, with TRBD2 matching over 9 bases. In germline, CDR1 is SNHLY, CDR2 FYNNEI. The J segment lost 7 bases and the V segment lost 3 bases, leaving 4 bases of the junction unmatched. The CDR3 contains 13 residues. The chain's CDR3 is CASSDSSGVEQYF. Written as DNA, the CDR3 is TGTGCCAGCAGTGACTCTAGCGGGGTTGAGCAGTACTTC.

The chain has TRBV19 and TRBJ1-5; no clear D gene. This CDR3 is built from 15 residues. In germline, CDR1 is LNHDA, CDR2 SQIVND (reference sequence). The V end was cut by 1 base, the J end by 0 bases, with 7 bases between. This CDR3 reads CASSIGRSSNQPQHF. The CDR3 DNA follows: TGTGCCAGTAGTATAGGGCGAAGTAGCAATCAGCCCCAGCATTTT.

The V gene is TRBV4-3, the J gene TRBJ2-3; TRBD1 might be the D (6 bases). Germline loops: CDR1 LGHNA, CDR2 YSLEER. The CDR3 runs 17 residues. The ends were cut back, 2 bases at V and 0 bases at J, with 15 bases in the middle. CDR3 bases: TGCGCCAGCAGCCAAACCCCCGGGACACCTAGCACAGATACGCAGTATTTT. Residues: CASSQTPGTPSTDTQYF.

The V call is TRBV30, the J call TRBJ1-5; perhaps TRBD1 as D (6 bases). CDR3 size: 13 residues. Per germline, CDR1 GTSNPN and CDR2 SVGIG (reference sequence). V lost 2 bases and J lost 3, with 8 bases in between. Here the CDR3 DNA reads TGTGCCTGGAGTCGGGACACCAATCAGCCCCAGCATTTT. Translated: CAWSRDTNQPQHF.

The CDR3 sequence: CASSSLGQGYEQYF. CDR3 DNA sequence: TGTGCCAGCAGCTCACTCGGACAGGGGTACGAGCAGTACTTC. V is TRBV7-6 and J is TRBJ2-7; 9 bases agree with TRBD1. The germline V gene encodes CDR1 SGHVS and CDR2 FNYEAQ. The CDR3 loop spans 14 amino acids. Trimming removed 4 bases from V and 4 bases from J; junction bases left unmatched: 5.

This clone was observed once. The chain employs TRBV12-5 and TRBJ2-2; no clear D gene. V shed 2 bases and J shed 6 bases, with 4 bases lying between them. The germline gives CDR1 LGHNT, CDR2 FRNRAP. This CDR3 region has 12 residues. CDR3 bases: TGTGCTAGTGGTTTGTTCCCCGGGGAGCTGTTTTTT. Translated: CASGLFPGELFF.

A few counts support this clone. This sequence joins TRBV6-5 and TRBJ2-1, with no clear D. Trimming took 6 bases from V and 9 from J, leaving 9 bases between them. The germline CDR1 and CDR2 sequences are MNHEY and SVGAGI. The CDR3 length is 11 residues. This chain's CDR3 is CASSSSGEQFF. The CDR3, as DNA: TGTGCCAGCAGCTCCAGTGGTGAGCAGTTCTTC.

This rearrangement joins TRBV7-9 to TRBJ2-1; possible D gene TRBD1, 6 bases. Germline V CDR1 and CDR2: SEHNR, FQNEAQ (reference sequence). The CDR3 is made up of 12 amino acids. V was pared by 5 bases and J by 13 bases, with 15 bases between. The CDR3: CASSPGQRQQFF. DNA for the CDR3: TGTGCCAGCAGCCCCGGACAGCGCCAACAGTTCTTC.

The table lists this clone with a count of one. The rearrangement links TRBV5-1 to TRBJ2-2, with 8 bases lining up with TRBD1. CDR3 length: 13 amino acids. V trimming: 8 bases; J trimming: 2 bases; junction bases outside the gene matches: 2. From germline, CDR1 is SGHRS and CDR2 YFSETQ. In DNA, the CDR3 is TGCGCCAGTGGACAGGGTAACACCGGGGAGCTGTTTTTT. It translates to CASGQGNTGELFF. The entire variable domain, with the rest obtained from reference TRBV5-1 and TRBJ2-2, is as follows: KAGVTQTPRYLIKTRGQQVTLSCSPISGHRSVSWYQQTPGQGLQFLFEYFSETQRNKGNFPGRFSGRQFSNSRSEMNVSTLELGDSALYLCASGQGNTGELFFGEGSRLTVL.

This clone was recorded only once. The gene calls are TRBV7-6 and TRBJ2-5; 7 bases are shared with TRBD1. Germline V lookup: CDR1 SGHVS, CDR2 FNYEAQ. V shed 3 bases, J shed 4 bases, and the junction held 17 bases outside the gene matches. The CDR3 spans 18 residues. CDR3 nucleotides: TGTGCCAGCAGCTTTAGAGGGGGCGTTACGAGTTCTCGAGAGACCCAGTACTTC. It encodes CASSFRGGVTSSRETQYF.

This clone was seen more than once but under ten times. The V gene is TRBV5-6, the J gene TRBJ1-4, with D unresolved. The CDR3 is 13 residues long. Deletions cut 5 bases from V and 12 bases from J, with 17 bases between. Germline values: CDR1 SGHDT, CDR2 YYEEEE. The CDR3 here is CASSSRGMEELFF. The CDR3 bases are TGTGCCAGCAGTTCGCGTGGAATGGAAGAACTGTTTTTT.